These T cell receptor beta chains were read from a single sample in a study of cytomegalovirus exposure and HLA in healthy donors. TCRdb keeps only in-frame clones here, not all; method: immunoSEQ multiplex PCR. The sample records some 140,000 clones, 75% to 85% being singletons. Sequenced: PBMCs. The source of these receptors is a woman in her 40s in good health and CMV-seropositive. The CDR3 runs from the conserved cysteine through the conserved F or W. A D gene is named only where the DNA matches it firmly.

>TRBV28|TRBJ1-4|-
CASSPPGAGREKLFF
>TRBV15|TRBJ2-5|TRBD2
CATSRDLAVQETQYF
>TRBV2|TRBJ2-2|TRBD2
CASSRELAGGPGGELFF
>TRBV6-1|TRBJ2-7|-
CASNLGGTSYEQYF
>TRBV7-3|TRBJ2-1|TRBD2
CASSLLAGANEQFF
>TRBV11-2|TRBJ2-3|-
CASSREGSARDTQYF
>TRBV18|TRBJ2-5|TRBD2
CASFSGREETQYF
>TRBV15|TRBJ2-7|TRBD2
CATRRGTSGYEQYF
>TRBV7-3|TRBJ2-1|TRBD2
CASSPGLAGVDEQFF
>TRBV6-1|TRBJ2-7|TRBD2
CASSETVLAEGYEQYF
>TRBV7-8|TRBJ2-7|-
CASSLNGYEQYF
>TRBV10-1|TRBJ2-1|-
CASSDRSDPRGWNEQFF
>TRBV7-6|TRBJ2-5|TRBD2
CATRLAGGGQETQYF
>TRBV7-6|TRBJ1-3|-
CASSNVLSSGNTIYF
>TRBV23-1|TRBJ1-1|-
CASGLQGRRTEAFF
>TRBV11-2|TRBJ2-7|TRBD1
CASSRGQGHEQYF
>TRBV11-2|-|TRBD2
CASSLGGGYEQYF
>TRBV2|TRBJ2-5|TRBD2
CASSEKTSGTQETQYF
>TRBV19|TRBJ1-4|TRBD1
CASSRQGGDEKLFF
>TRBV28|TRBJ2-7|TRBD2
CASSPLAGVRYEQYF
>TRBV5-1|TRBJ1-4|-
CASSLAPIGANEKLFF
>TRBV6-6|TRBJ1-2|TRBD1
CASSYGDRGSYGYTF
>TRBV2|TRBJ2-1|-
CASSDPSYNEQFF
>TRBV27|TRBJ1-5|-
CASSQQGYSNQPQHF
>TRBV13|TRBJ2-5|-
CASSFRTNQETQYF
>TRBV30|TRBJ2-1|TRBD2
CAWSVRASGAYNEQFF
>TRBV7-9|TRBJ2-3|-
CSSSPLTDTQYF
>TRBV28|TRBJ2-7|TRBD1
CASLMQGASYEQYF
>TRBV19|TRBJ1-2|-
CASSRTETYGYTF
>TRBV6-4|TRBJ2-1|TRBD2
CASSDVAGGAHEQFF
>TRBV19|TRBJ2-5|-
CASSFLPTGQETQYF
>TRBV5-1|TRBJ2-1|-
CASSFSVGEQFF
>TRBV6-5|TRBJ1-2|-
CASSYRGFDGYTF
>TRBV5-5|TRBJ2-5|TRBD1
CASYGQAELQETQYF
>TRBV6-1|TRBJ2-7|-
CASSEYYEQYF
>TRBV6-5|TRBJ1-5|TRBD1
CASSSIGQGVSQPQHF
>TRBV5-1|TRBJ2-3|TRBD2
CASTTSGRSADTQYF
>TRBV4-1|TRBJ2-7|TRBD2
CASSQTHQLAGVFPSEQYF
>TRBV2|TRBJ1-1|-
CASTPRVEAFF
>TRBV18|TRBJ2-2|TRBD2
CASSPRTSGSVDTGELFF
>TRBV4-1|TRBJ2-7|-
CASSPQLGLSFSYEQYF
>TRBV27|TRBJ1-2|TRBD1
CASGTGAGGLYGYTF
>TRBV28|TRBJ1-2|TRBD1
CASSSSGTGASGYTF
>TRBV15|TRBJ1-1|-
CATSRGGRGFTEAFF
>TRBV28|TRBJ2-5|TRBD1
CASSSDRGRVETQYF
>TRBV6-1|TRBJ2-7|TRBD2
CASSEARLAGRRYEQYF
>TRBV5-8|TRBJ1-1|-
CASSPVPEVTEAFF
>TRBV14|TRBJ2-3|-
CASSQGLYIGTDTQYF
>TRBV29-1|TRBJ2-7|TRBD1
CSVSQGYEQYF
>TRBV5-1|TRBJ2-7|-
CASSLSHPLNEQYF
>TRBV12-2|TRBJ2-5|-
CASRLSPPGERETQYF
>TRBV11-1|TRBJ1-1|-
CASSLGGGPEAFF
>TRBV30|TRBJ2-3|TRBD2
CAWSKVGAGGITDTQYF
>TRBV6-1|TRBJ2-4|TRBD2
CASSGGGPAKNIQYF
>TRBV30|TRBJ2-3|TRBD2
CAWSLGSGSTDTQYF
>TRBV6-5|TRBJ2-3|TRBD1
CASSRQGSADTQYF